This T cell receptor (beta chain) was captured by sequencing in a study of blood T cell repertoires in COVID-19. On the study more broadly: Italy, Spain and the United States were the sources of the convalescent and acute COVID-19 samples. PBMCs, B-cell-depleted T cells, or T cells provided the cDNA or gDNA that made up the material.

Trimming at V came to 1 base and at J to 2 bases, leaving 3 bases not matched to a gene. The CDR3 has 15 amino acids. CDR1 SGHVS and CDR2 FQNEAQ come from the germline V gene. Original handling: Using reference gene primer amplification, nucleated cell counts were estimated. Assay: immunoSEQ multiplex PCR; the TCRdb copy retains only in-frame clones and omits some. That table furnishes V, J and clone size, whereas the DNA furnished D and trimming. Altogether about 86,000 clones are present, around 80% being singletons, with the ten largest covering 30% to 35%. The chain joins TRBV7-8 to TRBJ1-1; TRBD1 aligns across 8 bases. This receptor was taken from a woman aged 80 or over with active or convalescent COVID-19. Material: peripheral blood. The CDR3 DNA sequence: TGTGCCAGCAGCTTAGGGGGGACAGGAAACACTGAAGCTTTCTTT. This codes for CASSLGGTGNTEAFF.